These T cell receptor beta chains were read from a single sample in a study of blood T cell repertoires in COVID-19. The assay was immunoSEQ multiplex PCR, and TCRdb's table has in-frame clones only and misses some. The repertoire holds under 200,000 clones, 83% seen once, with over 1.5% in the top ten. Sequences were obtained from peripheral blood. The receptors originated from a human donor in a cohort sampled during active COVID-19. Both conserved end residues are part of each CDR3. D genes are given only for firm matches. Not every row has a clone size; where given, it reads once, few, many or a size class.

cdr3_aa,cdr3_nt,v_call,j_call,clone_size,d_call
CASSYSYRPQETQYF,TGTGCCAGCAGTTACTCGTACAGGCCCCAAGAGACCCAGTACTTC,TRBV6-2/TRBV6-3,TRBJ2-5,-,-
CASTKDRGNTEAFF,TGTGCCAGCACCAAGGACAGGGGGAACACTGAAGCTTTCTTT,TRBV27,TRBJ1-1,once,TRBD1
CASSSTGKGNIQYF,TGTGCCAGCAGCTCGACAGGGAAGGGAAACATTCAGTACTTC,TRBV7-3,TRBJ2-4,-,TRBD1
CASSGQGLNTEAFF,TGTGCCAGCAGCGGACAGGGGCTGAACACTGAAGCTTTCTTT,TRBV7-9,TRBJ1-1,-,TRBD1
CASSLVGSSGANVLTF,TGCGCCAGCAGCTTGGTCGGGAGCTCTGGGGCCAACGTCCTGACTTTC,TRBV5-1,TRBJ2-6,-,-
CASTGRGGNIQYF,TGTGCCAGCACTGGAAGGGGTGGAAACATTCAGTACTTC,TRBV11-1,TRBJ2-4,-,-
CASRPGGFTDNEQFF,TGTGCCAGCAGACCCGGGGGTTTTACGGACAATGAGCAGTTCTTC,TRBV7-9,TRBJ2-1,-,-
CASSPRAGAPDTQYF,TGTGCCAGCAGCCCACGGGCGGGGGCCCCTGATACGCAGTATTTT,TRBV7-3,TRBJ2-3,once,-
CASSHATARGGEKLFF,TGTGCCAGCAGTCATGCTACCGCCCGAGGGGGTGAAAAACTGTTTTTT,TRBV5-4,TRBJ1-4,-,-
CASSLGREYQETQYF,TGTGCCAGCAGCTTGGGCAGAGAGTACCAAGAGACCCAGTACTTC,TRBV7-3,TRBJ2-5,-,-
CASTPGQYSNQPQHF,TGTGCCAGCACCCCGGGACAATATAGCAATCAGCCCCAGCATTTT,TRBV6-5,TRBJ1-5,-,-
CASSLGIQETQYF,TGTGCCAGCAGCTTGGGCATCCAAGAGACCCAGTACTTC,TRBV7-2,TRBJ2-5,-,-
CASSLGGGDQPQHF,TGTGCCAGCAGCTTGGGAGGGGGGGACCAGCCCCAGCATTTT,TRBV11-2,TRBJ1-5,few,-